The clone carrying this T cell receptor (beta chain) turned up a few times. The entry originates in a study of blood T cells in healthy people across ages. There are 15 residues in the CDR3. Germline V CDR1 and CDR2: MNHEY, SVGAGI. Trimming took 0 bases from V and 4 from J, leaving 10 bases between them. A second PCR of 7 to 11 cycles used a sample-barcoded 5' primer and a J-beta primer mix. MiXCR was run by TCRdb on the 5' RACE reads, yielding one entry per CDR3 protein. The sample records under 950,000 distinct CDR3 sequences, over 20% being singletons. Sequencing input: blood. The V call is TRBV6-5, the J call TRBJ1-3; no firm D call. This clonotype originated in a man between 65 and 85 years old in good health. The CDR3 region is CASSYSVVVGNTIYF. CDR3 nucleotide sequence: TGTGCCAGCAGTTACTCCGTAGTGGTGGGAAACACCATATATTTT.